The source of this T cell receptor beta chain is a study of T cells in Graves' hyperthyroidism and ophthalmopathy. Amplification of TCR beta CDR3 regions was performed using RNA transcripts as template. An initial round of RT-PCR targeting the TCR CDR3 relied on the HTBI primer set. In TCRdb, the multiplex PCR reads were re-called with MiXCR into one record per CDR3 protein. The data contain 560,000 or so distinct CDR3 sequences, about 20% of them seen just once; the ten biggest clones take up about 45%. Germline loops: CDR1 WSHSY, CDR2 SAAADI. This CDR3 is built from 13 residues. V gave up 7 bases and J gave up 3 bases, with 13 bases separating them.

Sample: blood. The J gene is TRBJ2-7, the V gene TRBV10-2; TRBD1 might be the D (6 bases). This receptor was obtained from a middle-aged man with Graves' ophthalmopathy. The CDR3 DNA is TGCGCCAGCAACCGGGACATAAACTACGAGCAGTACTTC. Translated, it gives CASNRDINYEQYF.